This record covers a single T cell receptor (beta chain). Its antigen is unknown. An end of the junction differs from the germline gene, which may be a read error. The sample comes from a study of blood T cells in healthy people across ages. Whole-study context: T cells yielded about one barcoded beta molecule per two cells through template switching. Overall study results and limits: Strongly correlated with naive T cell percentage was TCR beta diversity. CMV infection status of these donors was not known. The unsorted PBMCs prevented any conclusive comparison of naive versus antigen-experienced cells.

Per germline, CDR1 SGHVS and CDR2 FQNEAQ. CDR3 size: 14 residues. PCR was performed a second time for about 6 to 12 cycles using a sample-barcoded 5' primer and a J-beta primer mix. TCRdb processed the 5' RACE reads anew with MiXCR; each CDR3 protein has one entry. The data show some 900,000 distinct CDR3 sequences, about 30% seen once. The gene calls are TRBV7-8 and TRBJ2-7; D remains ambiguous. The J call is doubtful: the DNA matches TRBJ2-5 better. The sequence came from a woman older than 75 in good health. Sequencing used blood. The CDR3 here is CAGSLDRAQETQYF. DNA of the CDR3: TGTGCCGGCAGCTTAGATAGGGCTCAAGAGACCCAGTACTTC.